These 26 T cell receptor beta chains were sequenced from one sample in a study of CD8+ T cells in alopecia areata. Reverse transcribed after extraction, RNA yielded cDNA as the sequencing template. Profiled with immunoSEQ multiplex PCR; TCRdb holds only in-frame clones, not every one. The sample has some 200,000 clones; 45% to 65% are singletons. Treatment in this sample: oral pan-JAK inhibitor, 5-10 mg twice daily. The source material was CD4+ T cells sorted from blood, sampled at week 4, from a patient treated with tofacitinib. The receptors stem from a human donor with alopecia areata.

This sequence joins TRBV28 and TRBJ1-4, with D possibly matching TRBD1 (6 bases). From germline, CDR1 is MDHEN and CDR2 SYDVKM. V shed 3 bases and J shed 4 bases, with 9 bases lying between them. This CDR3 region has 14 residues. The CDR3 DNA is TGTGCCAGCAGTTTCTCAGGGGTTAATGAAAAACTGTTTTTT. It translates to CASSFSGVNEKLFF.

CDR3 amino acids: CASSPLLQGPNTGELFF. For the CDR3, the DNA is TGTGCCAGCAGCCCGTTGCTACAGGGGCCGAACACCGGGGAGCTGTTTTTT. The V and J genes are TRBV5-6 and TRBJ2-2; 7 bases are a match to TRBD1. The V and J ends lost 4 bases and 0 bases, in that order; junction bases with no gene match: 9. Germline CDR1 SGHDT, CDR2 YYEEEE. The CDR3 length is 17 residues.

CDR3 amino acids: CASNLQGGAYNEQFF. The CDR3 nucleotides are TGTGCCAGCAACTTACAGGGGGGGGCCTACAATGAGCAGTTCTTC. The rearrangement joins TRBV6-5 to TRBJ2-1; maybe TRBD1 (8 bases). Trimming left V 7 bases short and J 2 bases short, with 15 bases between. CDR3 size: 15 residues. Germline V gene data show CDR1 as MNHEY and CDR2 as SVGAGI.

The V and J genes are TRBV27 and TRBJ2-2, with D perhaps TRBD1 (6 bases). The germline V and J ends were trimmed by 6 bases and 4 bases, with 15 bases remaining between them. In germline, CDR1 is MNHEY, CDR2 SMNVEV (reference sequence). This CDR3 spans 15 amino acids. The CDR3 loop is CASRYREWSTGELFF. CDR3 DNA sequence: TGTGCCAGCAGGTACAGGGAGTGGTCCACCGGGGAGCTGTTTTTT.

The chain joins TRBV5-1 to TRBJ1-2, with D possibly being TRBD1 (5 bases). This CDR3 comprises 12 residues. Germline V gene data show CDR1 as SGHRS and CDR2 as YFSETQ. V was clipped by 4 bases and J by 6 bases, with 10 bases between them. The CDR3 spells CASSRGRNGYTF. As DNA, the CDR3 is TGCGCCAGCAGCAGGGGACGGAATGGCTACACCTTC. Full variable domain (missing parts from reference TRBV5-1 and TRBJ1-2): KAGVTQTPRYLIKTRGQQVTLSCSPISGHRSVSWYQQTPGQGLQFLFEYFSETQRNKGNFPGRFSGRQFSNSRSEMNVSTLELGDSALYLCASSRGRNGYTFGSGTRLTVV.

The chain has TRBV6-5 and TRBJ1-2; possible D gene TRBD1, 6 bases. The CDR3 extends over 14 amino acids. The germline gives CDR1 MNHEY, CDR2 SVGAGI. V was pared by 7 bases and J by 5 bases, with 17 bases between. The CDR3 bases are TGTGCCAGCACCACCACATCCGGGACATATGGCTACACCTTC. This encodes CASTTTSGTYGYTF.

This clone showed up just a few times. The chain links TRBV10-3 to TRBJ1-2; TRBD1 might be the D (5 bases). The CDR3 spans 13 residues. Between the trimmed V and J ends, which lost 7 bases and 2 bases, there was a span of 11 bases. Germline loops: CDR1 ENHRY, CDR2 SYGVKD. The DNA for the CDR3 is TGTGCCATCACTTTGGAGGGGAACTATGGCTACACCTTC. It is translated as CAITLEGNYGYTF.

This chain connects TRBV7-9 to TRBJ1-6, with D unclear. The germline gives CDR1 SEHNR, CDR2 FQNEAQ (reference sequence). This CDR3 has 13 residues. With 7 bases removed from V and 15 bases from J, the gap between germline ends came to 19 bases. CDR3 loop: CASTDWASGVLHF. Written as DNA, the CDR3 is TGTGCCAGCACCGATTGGGCGAGCGGGGTCCTCCACTTT.

The chain recombines TRBV6-1 with TRBJ1-6; the D is unclear. V dropped 6 bases and J dropped 14 bases, with 23 bases sitting between them. Germline V lookup: CDR1 MNHNS, CDR2 SASEGT. The CDR3 has 15 amino acids. The DNA for the CDR3 is TGTGCCAGCAGAGGAACGGGTACCTGGGAGATTACCCTCCACTTT. Encoded protein: CASRGTGTWEITLHF.

This clone was seen a few times. V usage is TRBV5-1 and J usage is TRBJ2-1; 7 bases map to TRBD1. Trimming removed 7 bases from V and 2 bases from J; junction bases left unmatched: 6. CDR1 is SGHRS, CDR2 YFSETQ, per germline. This CDR3 comprises 14 residues. The CDR3 DNA is TGCGCCAGCGCTGACAGGGTGACCTACAATGAGCAGTTCTTC. Translation: CASADRVTYNEQFF.

The chain has TRBV2 and TRBJ1-6; a weak D match, TRBD1 (6 bases). Germline lookup yields CDR1 SNHLY and CDR2 FYNNEI. The length of the CDR3 is 15 residues. Trimming cost V 3 bases and J 4 bases, with 10 bases left between them. In DNA form, the CDR3 reads TGTGCCAGCAGTGATGCAGGGGCTTATAATTCACCCCTCCACTTT. This sequence encodes CASSDAGAYNSPLHF.

This clone has just a few counts. The rearrangement links TRBV30 to TRBJ1-2; the match to TRBD1 covers 7 bases. V lost 8 bases and J lost 2; bases outside the gene matches: 8. The CDR3 loop spans 13 amino acids. The V gene's germline CDR1 is GTSNPN and CDR2 SVGIG (reference sequence). CDR3 loop: CARLTGPNYGYTF. CDR3 nucleotide sequence: TGTGCCCGACTGACAGGGCCGAACTATGGCTACACCTTC.

This chain uses TRBV29-1 with TRBJ2-3; D is perhaps TRBD1 or TRBD2 (6 bases each). This CDR3 is built from 13 residues. Trimming stripped 5 bases from V and 4 bases from J, with 13 bases between. CDR1 is SQVTM, CDR2 ANQGSEA, per germline. The CDR3 here is CSVWDRGPDTQYF. CDR3 nucleotide sequence: TGCAGCGTTTGGGACCGGGGGCCAGATACGCAGTATTTT.

The gene calls are TRBV20-1 and TRBJ1-1, with D unresolved. Germline V lookup: CDR1 DFQATT, CDR2 SNEGSKA (reference sequence). V lost 3 bases, J lost 14 bases, and 16 bases lay in between. This CDR3 has 11 amino acids. The CDR3: CSARSGGVRFF. The CDR3 nucleotides are TGCAGTGCTAGGTCGGGTGGAGTGCGCTTCTTT.

CDR3 DNA: TGTGCCAGCAGCTTAGCGGGGGGGGTCTACGAGCAGTACTTC. Amino acids: CASSLAGGVYEQYF. The rearrangement joins TRBV11-2 to TRBJ2-7, with 8 bases that match TRBD2. J was trimmed by 3 bases and V by 1 base; bases with no gene match: 2. The CDR3 has 14 residues. CDR1 and CDR2 (germline): SGHAT, FQNNGV.

The J gene is TRBJ2-1, the V gene TRBV7-8, with D perhaps TRBD2 (5 bases). The germline CDR1 and CDR2 sequences are SGHVS and FQNEAQ. V was pared by 2 bases and J by 5 bases, with 13 bases between. This CDR3 has 15 residues. CDR3 coding DNA: TGTGCCAGCAGCTTAAGGAGTCTAGCCCACAATGAGCAGTTCTTC. Protein: CASSLRSLAHNEQFF.

The V call is TRBV30, the J call TRBJ1-1; a weak D match, TRBD1 (6 bases). The V end lost 3 bases, the J end lost 1 base, and 12 bases lay between the germline ends. Germline V gives CDR1 GTSNPN, CDR2 SVGIG (reference sequence). This CDR3 contains 14 residues. CDR3 in amino acids: CAWRSGTPNTEAFF. For the CDR3, the DNA is TGTGCCTGGAGATCCGGGACACCGAACACTGAAGCTTTCTTT.

The V and J genes are TRBV30 and TRBJ2-6; 8 bases are shared with TRBD1. The CDR3 totals 17 residues. Germline V gene sequence: CDR1 GTSNPN, CDR2 SVGIG (reference sequence). Germline trimming cut 7 bases from V and 0 bases from J; bases unmatched to any gene: 11. The CDR3 DNA reads TGTGCCTCGCCCCGACAGGGGCTCCCCTCTGGGGCCAACGTCCTGACTTTC. It encodes CASPRQGLPSGANVLTF. Drawing the rest from reference TRBV30 and TRBJ2-6, the complete variable domain is SQTIHQWPATLVQPVGSPLSLECTVEGTSNPNLYWYRQAAGRGLQLLFYSVGIGQISSEVPQNLSASRPQDRQFILSSKKLLLSDSGFYLCASPRQGLPSGANVLTFGAGSRLTVL.

This clone was found many times. The genes are TRBV5-6 and TRBJ1-4; D remains unclear. Trimming stripped 4 bases from V and 0 bases from J, with 13 bases between. The CDR3 has 16 amino acids. Germline V lookup: CDR1 SGHDT, CDR2 YYEEEE. The chain's CDR3 is CASSPTWGSTNEKLFF. The CDR3 DNA follows: TGTGCCAGCAGCCCGACGTGGGGTTCAACTAATGAAAAACTGTTTTTT.

This clone appeared a few times. The chain is built from TRBV28 and TRBJ2-5; tentative D call: TRBD1 (6 bases). The germline V and J ends were trimmed by 1 base and 1 base, with 16 bases remaining between them. The germline CDR1 and CDR2 sequences are MDHEN and SYDVKM. The CDR3 sequence is 17 residues long. The DNA for the CDR3 is TGTGCCAGCAGTTTATTAACCCTGACAGGACTCCAAGAGACCCAGTACTTC. It yields the protein CASSLLTLTGLQETQYF.

This clone was counted a single time. Here the CDR3 DNA reads TGTGCCAGCCAAAGGGACTGGTCGTTCGGGCAGTACTTC. The encoded protein is CASQRDWSFGQYF. This rearrangement joins TRBV2 to TRBJ2-7; D may be TRBD2 (6 bases). The germline V and J ends were trimmed by 8 bases and 9 bases, with 20 bases remaining between them. Germline V gene data show CDR1 as SNHLY and CDR2 as FYNNEI. The CDR3 runs 13 residues.

This clone showed up just a few times. The rearrangement uses TRBV29-1 and TRBJ2-4; D may be TRBD1 (8 bases). V was pared by 4 bases and J by 4 bases, with 26 bases between. This CDR3 is 18 amino acids long. Germline V gene sequence: CDR1 SQVTM, CDR2 ANQGSEA. Written as DNA, the CDR3 is TGCAGCGTTGGAGACAGGGGCCGGGGGGCGAGGGAGAAAAACATTCAGTACTTC. Translating it yields CSVGDRGRGAREKNIQYF.

The genes are TRBV4-1 and TRBJ1-1; 9 bases align to TRBD1. CDR3 length: 17 residues. CDR1 MGHRA and CDR2 YSYEKL come from the germline V gene. The J segment lost 3 bases and the V segment lost 4 bases, leaving 12 bases of the junction unmatched. The CDR3 sequence is CASSPSRDRVGYTEAFF. CDR3 DNA: TGCGCCAGCAGCCCGAGCCGGGACAGGGTCGGATACACTGAAGCTTTCTTT.

The V and J genes are TRBV10-3 and TRBJ2-7, with D perhaps matching TRBD1 or TRBD2 (5 bases each). Between the trimmed V and J ends, which lost 3 bases and 2 bases, there was a span of 11 bases. Germline lookup yields CDR1 ENHRY and CDR2 SYGVKD. This CDR3 comprises 14 residues. CDR3 residues: CAISEGTGTYEQYF. Written as DNA, the CDR3 is TGTGCCATCAGTGAAGGGACGGGGACCTACGAGCAGTACTTC.

The genes are TRBV29-1 and TRBJ2-3; 9 bases agree with TRBD1. V shed 4 bases and J 1 base; nucleotides not matched to a gene: 6. Per the germline V gene, CDR1 is SQVTM and CDR2 is ANQGSEA. This CDR3 is 15 amino acids long. The CDR3 DNA reads as TGCAGCGTTGTTTTGTGGACAGGGGGCACAGATACGCAGTATTTT. Its translation is CSVVLWTGGTDTQYF.

This chain uses TRBV30 with TRBJ2-7, with 10 nucleotides matching TRBD1. V lost 5 bases to trimming and J lost 3 bases; unmatched junction nucleotides: 1. CDR1 is GTSNPN and CDR2 is SVGIG in the germline V gene (reference sequence). CDR3 length equals 12 residues. The CDR3 nucleotides read TGTGCCTGGTGGACAGGGGGCTACGAGCAGTACTTC. It encodes CAWWTGGYEQYF.